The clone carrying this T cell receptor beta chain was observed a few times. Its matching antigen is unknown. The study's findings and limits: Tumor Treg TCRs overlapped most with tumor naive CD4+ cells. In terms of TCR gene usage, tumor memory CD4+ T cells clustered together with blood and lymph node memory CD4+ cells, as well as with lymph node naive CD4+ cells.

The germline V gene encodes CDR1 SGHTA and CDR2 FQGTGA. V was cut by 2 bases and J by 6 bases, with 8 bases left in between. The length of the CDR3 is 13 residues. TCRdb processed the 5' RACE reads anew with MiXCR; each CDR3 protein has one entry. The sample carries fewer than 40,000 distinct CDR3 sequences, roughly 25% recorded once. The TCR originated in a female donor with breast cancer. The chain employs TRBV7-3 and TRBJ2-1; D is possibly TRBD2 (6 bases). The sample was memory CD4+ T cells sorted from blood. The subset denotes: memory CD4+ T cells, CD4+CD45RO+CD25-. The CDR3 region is CASSLRETNEQFF. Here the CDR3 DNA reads TGTGCCAGCAGCTTACGGGAGACCAATGAGCAGTTCTTC.